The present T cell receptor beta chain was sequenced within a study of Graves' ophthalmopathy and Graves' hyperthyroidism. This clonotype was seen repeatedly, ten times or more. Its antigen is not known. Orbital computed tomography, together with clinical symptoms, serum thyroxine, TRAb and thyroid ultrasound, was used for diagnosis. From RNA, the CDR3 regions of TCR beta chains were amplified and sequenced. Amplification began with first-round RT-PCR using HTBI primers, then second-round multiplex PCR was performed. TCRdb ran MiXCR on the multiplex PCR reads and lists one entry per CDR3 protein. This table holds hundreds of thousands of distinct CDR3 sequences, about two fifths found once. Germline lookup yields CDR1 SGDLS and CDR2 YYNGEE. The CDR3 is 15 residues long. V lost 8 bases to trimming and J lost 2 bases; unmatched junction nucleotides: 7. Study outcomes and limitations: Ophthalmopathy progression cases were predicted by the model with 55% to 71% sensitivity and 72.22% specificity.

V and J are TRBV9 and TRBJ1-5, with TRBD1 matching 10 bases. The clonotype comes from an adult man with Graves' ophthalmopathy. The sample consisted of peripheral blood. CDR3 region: CASSAGQGGNQPQHF. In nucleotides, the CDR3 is TGTGCCAGTAGTGCCGGACAGGGGGGCAATCAGCCCCAGCATTTT.